This TCR beta chain was recorded in a study of T cell responses to AZD1222 COVID-19 vaccine (dated by TCRdb to 2020 to 2022). A note on the overall study: AZD1222 recipients whose second dose came at about 4 weeks and those whose second dose came at about 12 weeks were combined into one group, since spike-specific TCR depth and breadth did not differ between the two schedules. TCR sequencing covered fewer than 250 trial participants: around 210 given two doses of AZD1222 and approximately 25 given two doses of MenACWY control vaccine. Trial participants were enrolled into age subgroups of 18-55, 56-69 and 70-plus years, which contained about 150, 27 and 61 TCR-sequenced participants, respectively. Summary of the overall study and its limitations: Nearly half of unique spike-specific TCRs reportedly recognized epitopes outside regions mutated in the B.1.351 and B.1.1.7 variants. CD4 TCRs associated with the vaccine covered the entire spike protein, and the dominant responses were in regions 160-218 and 743-854. Because no day 14 peak-response samples were available, the repertoires could be characterized only after the peak T cell response. Participants were mostly white British and included more females than males, and it was suggested by the authors that clonal diversity may have been underestimated. After two AZD1222 doses, both the breadth and the depth of spike-specific TCRs were significantly higher than at day 0 and than in MenACWY recipients. In the small 56-69-year group, the increase in depth fell short of significance, most likely because of low power. Conclusions about previously exposed vaccinees are limited because only five to seven AZD1222 recipients were SARS-CoV-2 seropositive at baseline.

V and J are truncated by 11 bases and 2 bases respectively, leaving an intervening sequence of 22 bases. CDR1 is given as SNHLY and CDR2 as FYNNEI, both from the germline V gene. Its CDR3 holds 16 amino acids, cysteine through phenylalanine. The retained sequence is limited to the CDR3, 48 bases, with the frame set at the first base. For this clone: The antigen it recognizes is unknown. The sample holds no much larger clone one base away, and base qualities are not on file.

Taken with the paper, the label for time point translates to: baseline before first vaccination. Samples from vaccinated people were obtained from the UK trials COV001 and COV002, which included a single-blind randomized controlled phase 2/3 trial of AZD1222 (ChAdOx1 nCoV-19) in healthy adults. For TCRbeta chain sequencing, PBMC samples from trial participants were taken at day 0 and at day 28 after the second dose. The CDR3 regions of human TCRbeta chains were analyzed by immunosequencing. In the original analysis: TCRs in the repertoires were matched against a reference library of SARS-CoV-2-specific TCRs that had been generated with the MIRA antigen-specificity platform. Breadth was defined as the fraction of unique TCRs that were SARS-CoV-2-associated. Depth was defined as the fraction of total T cells that were SARS-CoV-2-associated. Using the MIRA data, each spike-specific TCR was mapped to the spike region that the TCR reacts to and placed in a CD4 or CD8 class. Log10-transformed breadth and depth values were compared by one-way ANOVA with Sidak's multiple comparisons tests. The immuneACCESS repertoire file appears here via TCRdb, limited to in-frame rearrangements. These files lack a portion of the clones; in checked studies, under half of the deficit traces to unresolved V genes, and the cause of the others is not known. V and J calls and clone size are given by that table; D and trimming were obtained from the DNA. A total of some 150,000 clones appear in this sample, around 89% of them only once. The ten top clones hold approximately 16% of the sample.

Recombination linked TRBV2 to TRBJ2-4; 6 matching bases give a weak D call of TRBD1. The source was peripheral blood, collected on day 0 of AZD1222 vaccination. The receptor was isolated from an adult in good health. The DNA is as follows: TGTGCCGGGGGAGAGACAGGTGAAGGACCCAAAAACATTCAGTACTTC. It translates to CAGGETGEGPKNIQYF. Full variable domain (CDR3 extended with the reference TRBV2 and TRBJ2-4 proteins): EPEVTQTPSHQVTQMGQEVILRCVPISNHLYFYWYRQILGQKVEFLVSFYNNEISEKSEIFDDQFSVERPDGSNFTLKIRSTKLEDSAMYFCAGGETGEGPKNIQYFGAGTRLSVL.